This is a list of T cell receptor beta chains from one sample in a study of Ad26.COV2.S vaccination and SARS-CoV-2 variants. Some clones are missing from TCRdb's copy, which holds only in-frame ones; the method was immunoSEQ multiplex PCR. The table lists about 350,000 clones, around 83% of them singletons. Source: peripheral blood, taken in a trial of Ad26.COV2.S vaccine versus placebo. These receptors all come from a person aged 18-65 years who received the Ad26.COV2.S COVID-19 vaccine or a placebo. CDR3s include the opening cysteine and the closing phenylalanine or tryptophan. Each record gives: CDR3 DNA, CDR3 protein, J gene, V gene, D gene, clone size. A D gene is named only where the DNA matches it firmly. The size field is filled for only some rows; it gives once, few, many or a size class.

TGTGCCAGCAGCCCTGGGACAGGCGGCGAGCAGTACTTC	CASSPGTGGEQYF	TRBJ2-7	TRBV5-6	TRBD1	NA
TGTGCCAGTACCGATACCCCATTTAATTCACCCCTCCACTTT	CASTDTPFNSPLHF	TRBJ1-6	TRBV19	NA	NA
TGTGCCACCCGGACTTTTGGTAATGAAAAACTGTTTTTT	CATRTFGNEKLFF	TRBJ1-4	TRBV19	NA	NA
TGTGCCAGCAGCCCCCGGAACACTGAAGCTTTCTTT	CASSPRNTEAFF	TRBJ1-1	TRBV7-2	NA	once
TGTGCCAGCAGCGGACAGCTGTACAATGAGCAGTTCTTC	CASSGQLYNEQFF	TRBJ2-1	TRBV6-5	NA	once
TGTGCCAGCAGTTTGAATCTAAACTATGGCTACACCTTC	CASSLNLNYGYTF	TRBJ1-2	TRBV12-3/TRBV12-4	NA	NA
TGTGCCAGCAGCTCGAGCGATCAGCCCCAGCATTTT	CASSSSDQPQHF	TRBJ1-5	TRBV28	NA	few
TGTGCCAGCAGCCTCTCCAGGGGGACTAGCGGGATGGAGACCCAGTACTTC	CASSLSRGTSGMETQYF	TRBJ2-5	TRBV11-3	TRBD2	NA
TGTGCCTGGAGCGGGGTTAGGACAGGGGATGGCGGGGAGCTGTTTTTT	CAWSGVRTGDGGELFF	TRBJ2-2	TRBV30	TRBD1	NA
TGTGCCAGCAGTGAAGCGCTTCCGGCAGGAGGGATTAATTCACCCCTCCACTTT	CASSEALPAGGINSPLHF	TRBJ1-6	TRBV2	NA	few
TGTGCCAGCAGGACAAGCTCTGGGGCCAACGTCCTGACTTTC	CASRTSSGANVLTF	TRBJ2-6	TRBV6-5	NA	once
TGTGCCAGCAGCCAATTATGGACAGGACGCTCCTACAATGAGCAGTTCTTC	CASSQLWTGRSYNEQFF	TRBJ2-1	TRBV3-1/TRBV3-2	TRBD1	NA
TGCAGCGTTGTGACAGGGTCAATCTATGGCTACACCTTC	CSVVTGSIYGYTF	TRBJ1-2	TRBV29-1	TRBD1	NA
TGTGCCAGCAGGGGGGGCACAGGGGGCGCTTACGAGCAGTACTTC	CASRGGTGGAYEQYF	TRBJ2-7	TRBV2	TRBD1	NA
TGTGCCAGTAGGGGAGCGATGGGAAACACCATATATTTT	CASRGAMGNTIYF	TRBJ1-3	TRBV19	NA	NA
TGTGCCAGCAGCTTAGTTGAGGGGAAGGTCACAGATACGCAGTATTTT	CASSLVEGKVTDTQYF	TRBJ2-3	TRBV11-2	NA	NA
TGCGCCAGCAGCTTGAGTGGGGCCAGAGAGGAGCAGTACTTC	CASSLSGAREEQYF	TRBJ2-7	TRBV5-1	NA	NA
TGTGCCAGCAGCCCGAAGCGGGGGGATGTCACAGATACGCAGTATTTT	CASSPKRGDVTDTQYF	TRBJ2-3	TRBV12-1	NA	NA
TGTGCCAGCAGCTCTACAGGGGGCCCAGATACGCAGTATTTT	CASSSTGGPDTQYF	TRBJ2-3	TRBV7-9	TRBD1	NA
TGTGCCAGTAGTAGAGGACCGGGACTAGCGGTGAGCAATGAGCAGTTCTTC	CASSRGPGLAVSNEQFF	TRBJ2-1	TRBV19	TRBD2	NA